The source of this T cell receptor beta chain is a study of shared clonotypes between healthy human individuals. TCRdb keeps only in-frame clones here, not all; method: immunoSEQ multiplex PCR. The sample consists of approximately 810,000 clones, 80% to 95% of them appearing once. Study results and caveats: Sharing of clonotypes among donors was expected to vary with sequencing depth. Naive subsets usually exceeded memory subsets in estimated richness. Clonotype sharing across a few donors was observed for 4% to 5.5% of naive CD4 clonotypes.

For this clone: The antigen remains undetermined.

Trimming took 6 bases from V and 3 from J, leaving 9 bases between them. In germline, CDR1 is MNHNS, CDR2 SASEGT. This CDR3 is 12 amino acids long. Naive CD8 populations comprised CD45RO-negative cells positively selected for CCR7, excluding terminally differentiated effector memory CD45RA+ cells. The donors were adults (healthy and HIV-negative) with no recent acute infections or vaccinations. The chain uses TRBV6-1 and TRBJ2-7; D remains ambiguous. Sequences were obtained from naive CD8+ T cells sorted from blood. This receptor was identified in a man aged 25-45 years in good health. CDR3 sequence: CASSEVIYEQYF. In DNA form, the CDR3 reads TGTGCCAGCAGCGAGGTCATCTACGAGCAGTACTTC.